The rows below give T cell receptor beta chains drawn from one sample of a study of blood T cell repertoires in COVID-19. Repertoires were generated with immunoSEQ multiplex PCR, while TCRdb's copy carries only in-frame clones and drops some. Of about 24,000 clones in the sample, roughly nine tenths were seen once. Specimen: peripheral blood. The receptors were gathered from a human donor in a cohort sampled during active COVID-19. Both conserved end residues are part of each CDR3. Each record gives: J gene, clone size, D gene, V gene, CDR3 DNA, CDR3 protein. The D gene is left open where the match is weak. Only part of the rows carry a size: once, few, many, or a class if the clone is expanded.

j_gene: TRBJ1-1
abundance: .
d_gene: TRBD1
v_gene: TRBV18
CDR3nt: TGTGCCAGCGCGGACAGGGCACTTGAAGCTTTCTTT
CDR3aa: CASADRALEAFF

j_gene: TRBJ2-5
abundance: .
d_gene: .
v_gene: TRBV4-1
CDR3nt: TGCGCCAGCAGCCAAGGATCCGGGGGAGAGACCCAGTACTTC
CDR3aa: CASSQGSGGETQYF

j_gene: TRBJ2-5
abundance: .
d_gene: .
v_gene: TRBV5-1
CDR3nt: TGCGCCAGCAGCTTGATGCAGGGCCAAGAGACCCAGTACTTC
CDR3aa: CASSLMQGQETQYF

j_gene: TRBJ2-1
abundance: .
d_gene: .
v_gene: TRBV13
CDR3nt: TGTGCCAGCAGTCGTATTCGGACTAAAAAGGGGAATGAGCAGTTCTTC
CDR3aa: CASSRIRTKKGNEQFF

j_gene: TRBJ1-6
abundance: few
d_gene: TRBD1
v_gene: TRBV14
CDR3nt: TGTGCCAGCAGCTTCCGGGGACAGGGGGTTAATTCACCCCTCCACTTT
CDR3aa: CASSFRGQGVNSPLHF

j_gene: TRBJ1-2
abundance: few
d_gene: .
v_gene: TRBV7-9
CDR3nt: TGTGCCAGCAGCCGCCCAGGGAACTATGGCTACACCTTC
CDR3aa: CASSRPGNYGYTF

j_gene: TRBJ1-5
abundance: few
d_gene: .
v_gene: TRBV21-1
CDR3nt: TGTGCCAGCAGCAAATTACCGGGGAAGCAGCCCCAGCATTTT
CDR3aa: CASSKLPGKQPQHF

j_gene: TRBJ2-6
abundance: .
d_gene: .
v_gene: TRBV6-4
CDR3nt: TGTGCCAGCAGTGAGGACTTCTCTGGGGCCAACGTCCTGACTTTC
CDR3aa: CASSEDFSGANVLTF

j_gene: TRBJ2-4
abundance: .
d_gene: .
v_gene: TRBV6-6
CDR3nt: TGTGCCAGCAGCCCGGGAGTCAAAAACATTCAGTACTTC
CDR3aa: CASSPGVKNIQYF

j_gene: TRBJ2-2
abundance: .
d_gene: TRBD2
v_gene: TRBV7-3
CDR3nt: TGTGCCAGCAGCTTAGTGGGGACTAGCGGGAGAGAGAACACCGGGGAGCTGTTTTTT
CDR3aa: CASSLVGTSGRENTGELFF

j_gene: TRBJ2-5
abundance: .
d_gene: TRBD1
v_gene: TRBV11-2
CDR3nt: TGTGCCAGCAGCTACGGACAGGGAAGTGGGGAGACCCAGTACTTC
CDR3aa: CASSYGQGSGETQYF

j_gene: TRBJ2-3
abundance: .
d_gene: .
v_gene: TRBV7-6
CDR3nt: TGTGCCAGCAGCTTTAGGGGGGGCCTTACAGATACGCAGTATTTT
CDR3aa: CASSFRGGLTDTQYF

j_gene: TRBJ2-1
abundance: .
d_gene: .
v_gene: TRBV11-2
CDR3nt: TGTGCCAGCAGCTTAGGCCTAGCGTCGAAAGAGCAGTTCTTC
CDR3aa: CASSLGLASKEQFF

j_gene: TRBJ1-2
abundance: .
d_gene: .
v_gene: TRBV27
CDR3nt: TGTGCCAGCAGTTATCCAGGGGCACAGAGCTATGGCTACACCTTC
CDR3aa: CASSYPGAQSYGYTF

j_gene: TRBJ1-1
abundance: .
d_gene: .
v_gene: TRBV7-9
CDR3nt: TGTGCCAGCAGCTTGGGGCAGCTGAACACTGAAGCTTTCTTT
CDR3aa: CASSLGQLNTEAFF

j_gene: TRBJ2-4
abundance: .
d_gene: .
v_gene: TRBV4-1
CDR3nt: TGCGCCAGCAGCCACATCGGGGGGCTGGCCAAAAACATTCAGTACTTC
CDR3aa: CASSHIGGLAKNIQYF

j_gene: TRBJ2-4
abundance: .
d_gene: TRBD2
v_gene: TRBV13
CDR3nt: TGTGCCAGCAGCATTAGCGGGAGATCCAAAAACATTCAGTACTTC
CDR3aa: CASSISGRSKNIQYF

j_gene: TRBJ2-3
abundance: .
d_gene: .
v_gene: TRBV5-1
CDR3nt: TGCGCCAGCAGCTTGGGAGGCACAGATACGCAGTATTTT
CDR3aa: CASSLGGTDTQYF

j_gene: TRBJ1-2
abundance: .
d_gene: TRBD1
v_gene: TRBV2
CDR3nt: TGTGCCAGCAGGGCGGGACAGGACTATGGCTACACCTTC
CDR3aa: CASRAGQDYGYTF

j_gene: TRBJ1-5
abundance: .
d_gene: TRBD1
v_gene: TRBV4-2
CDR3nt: TGTGCCAGCAGCCAAGATTCTACAGGGGGAAATCAGCCCCAGCATTTT
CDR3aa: CASSQDSTGGNQPQHF

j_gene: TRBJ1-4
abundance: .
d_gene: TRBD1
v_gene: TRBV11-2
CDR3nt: TGTGCCAGCAGCTCCTTGGGACAGGTGTTGACACCAACTAATGAAAAACTGTTTTTT
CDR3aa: CASSSLGQVLTPTNEKLFF

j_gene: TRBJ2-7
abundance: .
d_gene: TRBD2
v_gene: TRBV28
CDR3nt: TGTGCCAGCACCCTAGCGGGTTCATCCTACGAGCAGTACTTC
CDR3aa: CASTLAGSSYEQYF

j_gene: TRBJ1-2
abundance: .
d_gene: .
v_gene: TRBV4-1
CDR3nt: TGCGCCAGCAGCCAAGAGGGGGGGATGGGCTATGGCTACACCTTC
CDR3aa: CASSQEGGMGYGYTF

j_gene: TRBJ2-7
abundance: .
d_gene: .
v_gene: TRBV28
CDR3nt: TGTGCCAGCAGTCGGGGGTACTACGAGCAGTACTTC
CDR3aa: CASSRGYYEQYF

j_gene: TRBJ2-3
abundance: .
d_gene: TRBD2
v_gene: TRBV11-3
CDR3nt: TGTGCCAGCAGCCTAAGCGGGGGAGATACGCAGTATTTT
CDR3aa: CASSLSGGDTQYF

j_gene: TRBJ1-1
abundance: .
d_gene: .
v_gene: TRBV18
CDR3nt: TGTGCCAGCTCACCAAATGAAGGACAGTCTGAAGCTTTCTTT
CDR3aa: CASSPNEGQSEAFF

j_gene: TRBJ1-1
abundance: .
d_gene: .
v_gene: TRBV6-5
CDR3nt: TGTGCCAGCAGTTTAAACGGAGGGAACACTGAAGCTTTCTTT
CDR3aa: CASSLNGGNTEAFF

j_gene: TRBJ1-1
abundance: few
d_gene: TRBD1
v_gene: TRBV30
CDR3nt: TGTGCCTGGATTACTTACCGGGACAGGGGGCTAATTGGTGAAGCTTTCTTT
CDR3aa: CAWITYRDRGLIGEAFF

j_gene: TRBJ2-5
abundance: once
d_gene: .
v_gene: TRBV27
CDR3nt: TGTGCCAGCAGGACACCGCCGCTTAGCCAAGAGACCCAGTACTTC
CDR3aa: CASRTPPLSQETQYF

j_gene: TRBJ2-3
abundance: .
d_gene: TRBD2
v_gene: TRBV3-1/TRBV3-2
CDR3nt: TGTGCCAGCAGCCAGGGACTGGGTAGCGGGGGCCTATTTGGTAATACGCAGTATTTT
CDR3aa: CASSQGLGSGGLFGNTQYF

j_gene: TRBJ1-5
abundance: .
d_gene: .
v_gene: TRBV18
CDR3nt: TGTGCCAGCTCACCGACAGACGGAAGCAATCAGCCCCAGCATTTT
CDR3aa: CASSPTDGSNQPQHF

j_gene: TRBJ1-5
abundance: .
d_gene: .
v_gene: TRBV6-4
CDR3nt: TGTGCCAGCAGTGGCCAGGTTTGTAGCAATCAGCCCCAGCATTTT
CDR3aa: CASSGQVCSNQPQHF

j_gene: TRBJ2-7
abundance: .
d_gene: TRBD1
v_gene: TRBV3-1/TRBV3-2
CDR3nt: TGTGCCAGCAGCCACTCCTCCGGGACAGGGGGCCCTTCCTACGAGCAGTACTTC
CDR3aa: CASSHSSGTGGPSYEQYF

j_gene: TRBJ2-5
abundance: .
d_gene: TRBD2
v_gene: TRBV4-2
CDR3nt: TGTGCCAGCAGCCCTAGCGGGGGGCAAGAGACCCAGTACTTC
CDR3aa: CASSPSGGQETQYF

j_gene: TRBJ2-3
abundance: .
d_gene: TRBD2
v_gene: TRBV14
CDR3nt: TGTGCCAGCAGCCAAGCACTAGCGGGGAGACGCACAGATACGCAGTATTTT
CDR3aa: CASSQALAGRRTDTQYF

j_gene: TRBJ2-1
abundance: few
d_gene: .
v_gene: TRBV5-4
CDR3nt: TGTGCCAGCAGCATTGGGGCCAATAATATTTACAATGAGCAGTTCTTC
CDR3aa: CASSIGANNIYNEQFF